The 16 T cell receptor beta chains reported below all come from one sample, sequenced in a study of radiation and T cells in renal cell carcinoma. The method was immunoSEQ multiplex PCR; TCRdb's version includes in-frame clones alone and lacks a portion of them. The repertoire holds around 160,000 clones, with less than 90% as singletons. Time point of the sample: baseline pretreatment blood. Treatment given: 15 Gy SBRT to primary tumor, nephrectomy 4 weeks later. The material sequenced was blood, taken from a patient whose treatment included radiotherapy and nephrectomy. The receptors derive from a woman aged 70 to 79 with renal cell carcinoma.

The CDR3 nucleotides read TGTGCCTGGAGTGTACCGGGCGGGGGGGCCGAAGATACGCAGTATTTT. Translated: CAWSVPGGGAEDTQYF. This chain uses TRBV30 with TRBJ2-3, with 9 bases fitting TRBD2. The ends lost 0 bases at V and 5 bases at J; junction bases unmatched: 9. Germline-derived CDR1 and CDR2 are GTSNPN and SVGIG (reference sequence). The CDR3 contains 16 residues.

The genes are TRBV5-1 and TRBJ1-2; the D gene is possibly TRBD1 (6 bases). V lost 5 bases to trimming and J lost 7 bases, with 18 bases between them. This CDR3 spans 14 amino acids. Germline CDR1 and CDR2: SGHRS and YFSETQ. The CDR3 loop reads CASRGNRDPLGYTF. The DNA for the CDR3 is TGCGCCAGCAGAGGAAACAGGGACCCCCTTGGCTACACCTTC.

The rearrangement links TRBV7-2 to TRBJ2-7; D perhaps matches TRBD2 (6 bases). Germline CDR1 reads SGHTA; CDR2 reads FQGNSA. The CDR3 has 14 residues. Deletions cut 2 bases from V and 7 bases from J, with 15 bases between. CDR3 in DNA: TGTGCCAGCAGCTTAAACCCCTGGGCGGGGGAGCAGTACTTC. Its protein product is CASSLNPWAGEQYF.

The rearrangement links TRBV28 to TRBJ1-5; weak D call: TRBD1 (5 bases). Germline values: CDR1 MDHEN, CDR2 SYDVKM. The V gene lost 5 bases and the J gene lost 9 bases, with 17 bases spanning the gap. The CDR3 loop spans 14 amino acids. This CDR3 reads CASSTEGRLRPQHF. DNA for the CDR3: TGTGCCAGCAGTACCGAGGGACGCCTAAGGCCCCAGCATTTT.

The chain joins TRBV5-1 to TRBJ1-6, with D tentatively TRBD1 (6 bases). With 1 base removed from V and 8 bases from J, the gap between germline ends came to 13 bases. Germline CDR1 SGHRS, CDR2 YFSETQ. The CDR3 totals 15 residues. In DNA, the CDR3 is TGCGCCAGCAGCTTGTCCGGGACAACAGATTCACCCCTCCACTTT. Its translation is CASSLSGTTDSPLHF. Looking up the rest from reference TRBV5-1 and TRBJ1-6 gives the full variable domain: KAGVTQTPRYLIKTRGQQVTLSCSPISGHRSVSWYQQTPGQGLQFLFEYFSETQRNKGNFPGRFSGRQFSNSRSEMNVSTLELGDSALYLCASSLSGTTDSPLHFGNGTRLTVT.

The chain combines TRBV10-3 with TRBJ1-1, with D unresolved. Trimming pared 0 bases from V and 2 bases from J, leaving 7 bases between. Per germline, CDR1 ENHRY and CDR2 SYGVKD. The CDR3 loop spans 14 amino acids. For the CDR3, the DNA is TGTGCCATCAGTGAGTCGGGAGATAACACTGAAGCTTTCTTT. This sequence encodes CAISESGDNTEAFF.

The chain combines TRBV27 with TRBJ1-5; a possible D gene is TRBD1 (5 bases). Trimming cost V 2 bases and J 6 bases, with 11 bases left between them. Germline CDR1 reads MNHEY; CDR2 reads SMNVEV (reference sequence). The CDR3 is 14 amino acids. CDR3 amino acids: CASSLAGAGQPQHF. The CDR3, as DNA: TGTGCCAGCAGTTTAGCCGGGGCGGGTCAGCCCCAGCATTTT.

The CDR3 sequence is CASSLSLAVNEQFF. In nucleotides, the CDR3 is TGTGCCAGTAGTCTTTCACTAGCGGTGAATGAGCAGTTCTTC. The chain has TRBV19 and TRBJ2-1, with TRBD2 matching over 8 bases. This CDR3 comprises 14 residues. Germline CDR1 reads LNHDA; CDR2 reads SQIVND (reference sequence). Trimming cost V 5 bases and J 7 bases; bases outside gene matches: 7.

This clone is a singleton in its sample. The V call is TRBV19, the J call TRBJ1-4, with TRBD1 as a possible D gene (6 bases). The CDR3 has 14 residues. Trimming took 5 bases from V and 5 from J, leaving 12 bases between them. The V gene's germline CDR1 is LNHDA and CDR2 SQIVND (reference sequence). CDR3 DNA: TGTGCCAGTAGTCCTCAGGGGATCAATGAAAAACTGTTTTTT. Its protein product is CASSPQGINEKLFF.

The V and J genes are TRBV25-1 and TRBJ2-3; D ambiguous. Germline CDR1 MGHDK, CDR2 SYGVNS. Trimming stripped 3 bases from V and 2 bases from J, with 6 bases between. This CDR3 is 13 amino acids long. The CDR3: CASSDYDTDTQYF. CDR3 nucleotides: TGTGCCAGCAGTGACTATGACACAGATACGCAGTATTTT.

This clone was observed once. The rearrangement uses TRBV19 and TRBJ2-7; D remains ambiguous. CDR1 is LNHDA, CDR2 SQIVND, per germline (reference sequence). The CDR3 consists of 20 residues. Trimming removed 5 bases from V and 0 bases from J, with 29 bases in between. In nucleotides, the CDR3 is TGTGCCAGTAGTTCCACACAAGGGCCAAGGCGCAGGCGATTCTCCTACGAGCAGTACTTC. Protein sequence: CASSSTQGPRRRRFSYEQYF.

V usage is TRBV7-8 and J usage is TRBJ1-6, with 8 bases matching TRBD1. From germline, CDR1 is SGHVS and CDR2 FQNEAQ. The CDR3 loop spans 14 amino acids. V lost 6 bases to trimming and J lost 7 bases; unmatched junction nucleotides: 5. CDR3 nucleotide sequence: TGTGCCAGCAGAATACAGGGGGACAATTCACCCCTCCACTTT. It encodes CASRIQGDNSPLHF. The variable domain in full, with the rest retrieved from reference TRBV7-8 and TRBJ1-6, is GAGVSQSPRYKVAKRGQDVALRCDPISGHVSLFWYQQALGQGPEFLTYFQNEAQLDKSGLPSDRFFAERPEGSVSTLKIQRTQQEDSAVYLCASRIQGDNSPLHFGNGTRLTVT.

This rearrangement joins TRBV30 to TRBJ1-2; D unresolved. CDR1 and CDR2 (germline): GTSNPN, SVGIG (reference sequence). Trimming took off 1 base at V and 7 bases at J, with 7 bases between the two ends. The CDR3 runs 11 residues. The CDR3 nucleotides read TGTGCCTGGAGTGCCCTTATTGGCTACACCTTC. Its translation: CAWSALIGYTF. Full variable domain (outside the CDR3, taken from reference TRBV30 and TRBJ1-2): SQTIHQWPATLVQPVGSPLSLECTVEGTSNPNLYWYRQAAGRGLQLLFYSVGIGQISSEVPQNLSASRPQDRQFILSSKKLLLSDSGFYLCAWSALIGYTFGSGTRLTVV.

This chain uses TRBV4-2 with TRBJ2-6; D remains ambiguous. V was cut by 0 bases and J by 0 bases, with 9 bases left in between. Per the germline V gene, CDR1 is LGHNA and CDR2 is YNFKEQ. This CDR3 spans 17 amino acids. CDR3 DNA: TGTGCCAGCAGCCAAGAAGGTTTACCCTCTGGGGCCAACGTCCTGACTTTC. Its translation is CASSQEGLPSGANVLTF.

V and J are TRBV19 and TRBJ1-1, with D unresolved. The CDR3 is made up of 13 amino acids. Trimming cost V 3 bases and J 5 bases, with 10 bases left between them. Germline CDR1 LNHDA, CDR2 SQIVND (reference sequence). CDR3: CASSIGSLTEAFF. The CDR3, as DNA: TGTGCCAGTAGTATCGGCAGTCTGACTGAAGCTTTCTTT.

V usage is TRBV15 and J usage is TRBJ2-7; 12 nucleotides align to TRBD2. CDR1 is LNHNV and CDR2 is YYDKDF in the germline V gene (reference sequence). V shed 2 bases, J shed 1 base, and the junction held 9 bases outside the gene matches. This CDR3 has 18 residues. CDR3 in amino acids: CATSRSRLAGELSYEQYF. In DNA form, the CDR3 reads TGTGCCACCAGCAGATCCCGACTAGCGGGGGAACTTTCCTACGAGCAGTACTTC.